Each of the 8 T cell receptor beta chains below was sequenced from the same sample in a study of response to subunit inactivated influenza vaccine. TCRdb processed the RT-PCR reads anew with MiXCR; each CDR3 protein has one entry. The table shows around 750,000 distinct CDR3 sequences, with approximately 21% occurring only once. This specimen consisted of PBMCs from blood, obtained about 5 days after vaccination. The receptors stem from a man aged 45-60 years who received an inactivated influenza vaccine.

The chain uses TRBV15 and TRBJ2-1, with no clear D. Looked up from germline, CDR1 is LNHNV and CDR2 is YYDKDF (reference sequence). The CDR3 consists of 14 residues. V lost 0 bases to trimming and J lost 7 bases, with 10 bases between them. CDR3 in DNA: TGTGCCACCAGCAGAGATCCCGACCCGAATGAGCAGTTCTTC. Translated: CATSRDPDPNEQFF. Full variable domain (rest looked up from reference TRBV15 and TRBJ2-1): DAMVIQNPRYQVTQFGKPVTLSCSQTLNHNVMYWYQQKSSQAPKLLFHYYDKDFNNEADTPDNFQSRRPNTSFCFLDIRSPGLGDTAMYLCATSRDPDPNEQFFGPGTRLTVL.

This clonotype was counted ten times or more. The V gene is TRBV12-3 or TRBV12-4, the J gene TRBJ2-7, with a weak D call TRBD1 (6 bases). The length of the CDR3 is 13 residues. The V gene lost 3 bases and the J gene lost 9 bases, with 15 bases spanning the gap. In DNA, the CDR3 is TGTGCCAGCAGTTTCAGGGGTTCCTTGCGGCAGTACTTC. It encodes CASSFRGSLRQYF.

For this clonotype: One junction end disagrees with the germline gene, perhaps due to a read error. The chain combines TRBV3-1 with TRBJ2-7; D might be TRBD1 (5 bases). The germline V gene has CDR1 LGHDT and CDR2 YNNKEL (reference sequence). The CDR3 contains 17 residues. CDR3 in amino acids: CAISRPPKDIYGHEQYF. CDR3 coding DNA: TGTGCCATCAGCCGGCCCCCTAAGGACATTTACGGGCACGAGCAGTACTTC.

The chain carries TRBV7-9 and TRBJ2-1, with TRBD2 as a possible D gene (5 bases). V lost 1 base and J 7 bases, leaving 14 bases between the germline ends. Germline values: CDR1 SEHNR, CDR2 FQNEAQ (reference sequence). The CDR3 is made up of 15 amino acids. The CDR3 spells CASSLGSSRGNEQFF. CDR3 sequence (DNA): TGTGCCAGCAGCTTAGGATCATCCCGCGGGAATGAGCAGTTCTTC.

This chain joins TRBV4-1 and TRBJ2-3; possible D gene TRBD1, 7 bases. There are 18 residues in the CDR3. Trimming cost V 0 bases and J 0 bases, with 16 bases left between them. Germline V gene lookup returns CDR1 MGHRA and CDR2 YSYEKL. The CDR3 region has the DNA TGCGCCAGCAGCCAAGACAGGGGGGCTGGGCCTAGCACAGATACGCAGTATTTT. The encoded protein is CASSQDRGAGPSTDTQYF.

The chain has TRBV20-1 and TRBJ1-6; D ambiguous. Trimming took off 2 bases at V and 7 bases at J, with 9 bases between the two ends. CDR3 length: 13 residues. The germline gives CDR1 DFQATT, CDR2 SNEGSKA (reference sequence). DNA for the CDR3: TGCAGTGCTAGATTTCTTTTGAATTCACCCCTCCACTTT. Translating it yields CSARFLLNSPLHF.

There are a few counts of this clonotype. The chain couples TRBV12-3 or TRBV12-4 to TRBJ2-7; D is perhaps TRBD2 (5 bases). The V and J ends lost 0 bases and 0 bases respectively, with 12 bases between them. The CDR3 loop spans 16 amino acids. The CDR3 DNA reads TGTGCCAGCAGTTTAGCCCCAATGGAGGCCTCCTACGAGCAGTACTTC. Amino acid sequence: CASSLAPMEASYEQYF.

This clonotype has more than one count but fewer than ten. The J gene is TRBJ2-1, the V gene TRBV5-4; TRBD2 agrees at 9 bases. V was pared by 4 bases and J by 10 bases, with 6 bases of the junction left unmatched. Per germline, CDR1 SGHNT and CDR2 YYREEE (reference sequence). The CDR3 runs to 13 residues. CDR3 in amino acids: CASSPRTSVEQFF. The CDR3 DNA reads TGTGCCAGCAGCCCGAGGACTAGCGTCGAGCAGTTCTTC.